Included here is one T cell receptor (beta chain) sequence, with context. Random-hexamer reverse transcription was applied to 0.5 to 1 ug RNA. An immunoSEQ multiplex PCR amplified TCR beta CDR3 over 54 Vbeta and 13 Jbeta. One entry per CDR3 protein results from TCRdb running MiXCR on the immunoSEQ multiplex PCR reads. The repertoire holds 110,000 or so distinct CDR3 sequences, with 90% to 96% as singletons. This entry belongs to a study of CD8 T cells in Susac syndrome. Trimming cost V 8 bases and J 1 base, with 17 bases left between them. This CDR3 region has 15 residues. CDR1 and CDR2 (germline): MNHNY, SVGAGI (reference sequence).

The clonotype comes from a human donor in good health. The rearrangement uses TRBV6-6 and TRBJ1-1; tentative D call: TRBD1 (6 bases). The sample comprised CD4+ T cells from PBMCs. In DNA, the CDR3 is TGTGCCAGCGTGGGGGCTAAGGGGCAGAACACTGAAGCTTTCTTT. Residues: CASVGAKGQNTEAFF.